These T cell receptor beta chains were read from a single sample in a study of T cell changes during pregnancy in multiple sclerosis. Clones were read by immunoSEQ multiplex PCR, and TCRdb kept only the in-frame ones, dropping some. The sample holds about 68,000 clones, approximately 90% seen once. Material: peripheral blood, obtained in the second trimester of pregnancy. Receptor source: a female donor in good health, enrolled as a control in a pregnancy study. Each CDR3 is given with its conserved first and last residue. A D gene is named only where the DNA matches it firmly. Not every row has a clone size; where given, it reads once, few, many or a size class.

j_call: TRBJ2-2
d_call: -
cdr3_length: 17
clone_size: -
v_call: TRBV4-3
cdr3_aa: CASSQGLAGQGTGELFF
cdr3_nt: TGCGCCAGCAGCCAAGGGTTAGCGGGACAGGGTACCGGGGAGCTGTTTTTT

j_call: TRBJ2-5
d_call: -
cdr3_length: 15
clone_size: -
v_call: TRBV5-4
cdr3_aa: CASSPLGTYQETQYF
cdr3_nt: TGTGCCAGCAGCCCCTTGGGGACTTACCAAGAGACCCAGTACTTC

j_call: TRBJ2-2
d_call: -
cdr3_length: 15
clone_size: -
v_call: TRBV7-9
cdr3_aa: CASSLARAKPGELFF
cdr3_nt: TGTGCCAGCAGCTTAGCGCGAGCTAAGCCCGGGGAGCTGTTTTTT

j_call: TRBJ1-4
d_call: TRBD1
cdr3_length: 16
clone_size: -
v_call: TRBV5-1
cdr3_aa: CASSLVSGQGREKLFF
cdr3_nt: TGCGCCAGCAGCTTGGTAAGCGGACAGGGGCGTGAAAAACTGTTTTTT

j_call: TRBJ2-1
d_call: TRBD1
cdr3_length: 15
clone_size: -
v_call: TRBV7-2
cdr3_aa: CASCWGQGDNNEQFF
cdr3_nt: TGTGCCAGCTGTTGGGGACAGGGAGACAACAATGAGCAGTTCTTC

j_call: TRBJ2-4
d_call: -
cdr3_length: 15
clone_size: once
v_call: TRBV28
cdr3_aa: CASSFAGQAKNIQYF
cdr3_nt: TGTGCCAGCAGTTTCGCCGGACAGGCCAAAAACATTCAGTACTTC

j_call: TRBJ2-7
d_call: TRBD2
cdr3_length: 15
clone_size: -
v_call: TRBV5-4
cdr3_aa: CASSPSGTSSYEQYF
cdr3_nt: TGTGCCAGCAGCCCCAGCGGGACTTCCTCCTACGAGCAGTACTTC

j_call: TRBJ1-5
d_call: TRBD1
cdr3_length: 13
clone_size: -
v_call: TRBV10-1
cdr3_aa: CASTLQGHQPQHF
cdr3_nt: TGCGCCAGCACATTACAGGGGCATCAGCCCCAGCATTTT

j_call: TRBJ2-1
d_call: TRBD2
cdr3_length: 14
clone_size: -
v_call: TRBV18
cdr3_aa: CASSPASGDNEQFF
cdr3_nt: TGTGCCAGCTCACCGGCTAGCGGGGACAATGAGCAGTTCTTC

j_call: TRBJ2-3
d_call: TRBD2
cdr3_length: 14
clone_size: -
v_call: TRBV29-1
cdr3_aa: CSAELAGGTDTQYF
cdr3_nt: TGCAGCGCCGAACTAGCGGGGGGCACAGATACGCAGTATTTT

j_call: TRBJ1-1
d_call: -
cdr3_length: 13
clone_size: few
v_call: TRBV6-5
cdr3_aa: CASQYGQNTEAFF
cdr3_nt: TGTGCCAGCCAGTACGGACAGAACACTGAAGCTTTCTTT

j_call: TRBJ2-7
d_call: TRBD2
cdr3_length: 18
clone_size: -
v_call: TRBV10-1
cdr3_aa: CASRRTSGSSKSMYEQYF
cdr3_nt: TGCGCCAGCAGGAGGACTAGCGGGAGTTCTAAGTCAATGTACGAGCAGTACTTC

j_call: TRBJ2-5
d_call: TRBD1
cdr3_length: 18
clone_size: -
v_call: TRBV11-2
cdr3_aa: CASSLHRWTGSGQETQYF
cdr3_nt: TGTGCCAGCAGCTTACATCGATGGACAGGGTCAGGCCAAGAGACCCAGTACTTC

j_call: TRBJ2-5
d_call: TRBD2
cdr3_length: 15
clone_size: -
v_call: TRBV5-4
cdr3_aa: CASSLFLGGGETQYF
cdr3_nt: TGTGCCAGCAGCTTGTTTTTGGGGGGGGGAGAGACCCAGTACTTC

j_call: TRBJ2-7
d_call: -
cdr3_length: 14
clone_size: -
v_call: TRBV5-1
cdr3_aa: CASSSRDFPYEQYF
cdr3_nt: TGCGCCAGCAGCTCCCGGGACTTCCCCTACGAGCAGTACTTC